This entry lists 13 T cell receptor delta chains sequenced from one sample in a study of delta chains in infants with herpesvirus infections. Gamma-chain- and delta-chain-specific primers converted PBMC RNA into TCR cDNA. TCRdb made new clone calls on the RT-PCR reads using CATT. The sample carries under 1,500 delta-chain clones, roughly a third recorded once. Sequenced here: peripheral blood, sampled at time point 2 of longitudinal follow-up. The receptors derive from a human donor who was a Ugandan infant, either HIV-exposed or HIV-unexposed (not recorded which).

By share of the sample, this clone is large. V gene TRDV2 combines with J gene TRDJ3, with TRDD3 identical over 9 bases. With 0 bases clipped from V and 3 bases from J, the junction kept 11 bases outside the gene matches. This CDR3 comprises 20 residues. From germline, CDR1 is GEAIGNYY and CDR2 EKD. Here the CDR3 DNA reads TGTGCCTGTGACACCCCTACTGGGGGACCTCGCGACTGGGACACCCGACAGATGTTTTTC. Translating gives CACDTPTGGPRDWDTRQMFF.

This clone is medium-sized in the sample. The rearrangement links TRDV1 to TRDJ1; D gene unclear. Per the germline V gene, CDR1 is TSWWSYY and CDR2 is QGS. The CDR3 is 16 amino acids. The germline V and J ends were trimmed by 8 bases and 3 bases, with 22 bases remaining between them. CDR3 DNA sequence: TGTGCTCTTCTTAAAGCTGATGTGTTTACGGCCGATAAACTCATCTTT. Protein product: CALLKADVFTADKLIF.

Sample share makes this clone large. This chain links TRDV1 with TRDJ1; 9 bases align to TRDD3. The CDR3 is 22 residues long. The V and J ends lost 6 bases and 0 bases, in that order; junction bases with no gene match: 26. Germline-derived CDR1 and CDR2 are TSWWSYY and QGS. CDR3 DNA sequence: TGTGCTCTTGGCCTCCGCTCTCTTACAGCCTGGGGGATGGTTGGGTACACCGATAAACTCATCTTT. This translates into CALGLRSLTAWGMVGYTDKLIF.

This clone is large (0.1 to 1%) by share. The V call is TRDV3, the J call TRDJ1; D call uncertain. The V gene lost 3 bases and the J gene lost 0 bases, with 14 bases spanning the gap. CDR1 TVYSNPD and CDR2 GDNSRS come from the germline V gene (reference sequence). The CDR3 consists of 14 residues. The chain's CDR3 is CAFKTLSDTDKLIF. The CDR3 bases are TGTGCCTTCAAGACCCTTTCGGACACCGATAAACTCATCTTT.

Regarding this clone: A far larger clone is one base from this, pointing to a likely read error. This chain joins TRDV1 and TRDJ1, with D perhaps assigned TRDD2 or TRDD3 (8 bases each). V gave up 5 bases and J gave up 0 bases, with 37 bases separating them. The CDR3 contains 23 residues. From germline, CDR1 is TSWWSYY and CDR2 QGS. The CDR3 here is CALGHRLPSPPLSRGYYTDKLIF. The CDR3 DNA is TGTGCTCTTGGGCATCGCCTTCCTAGTCCCCCACTTTCCAGGGGATACTACACCGATAAACTCATCTTT.

Details on this clone: The likely explanation is a read error, given a far larger clone one base away. The chain links TRDV1 to TRDJ1, with D maybe TRDD3 (5 bases). Trimming pared 3 bases from V and 2 bases from J, leaving 13 bases between. The CDR3 contains 15 residues. From germline, CDR1 is TSWWSYY and CDR2 QGS. The CDR3: CALGDFSYVTDKLIF. CDR3 DNA sequence: TGTGCTCTTGGGGATTTCTCATACGTGACCGATAAACTCATCTTT.

A word on this clone: TCRdb pairs this DNA with a much larger clone's protein that differs at residue 13, likely a read error; the protein shown was translated from the DNA. V gene TRDV1 combines with J gene TRDJ3, with 8 bases that match TRDD3. With 0 bases clipped from V and 2 bases from J, the junction kept 12 bases outside the gene matches. In germline, CDR1 is TSWWSYY, CDR2 QGS. The CDR3 sequence is 21 residues long. This CDR3 reads CALGELEGGYTSTWDTRQMFF. As DNA, the CDR3 is TGTGCTCTTGGGGAACTAGAAGGGGGATATACGAGCACCTGGGACACCCGACAGATGTTTTTC.

Notes on this clone: This sequence may be a read error, since a much larger clone differs from it by one base. V is TRDV3 and J is TRDJ1; maybe TRDD3 (6 bases). Trimming left V 3 bases short and J 0 bases short, with 29 bases between. CDR1 TVYSNPD and CDR2 GDNSRS come from the germline V gene (reference sequence). This CDR3 is 19 amino acids long. Written as DNA, the CDR3 is TGTGCCTTGGCAACTGCCGGACAAAATTGGGGGCCTTACACCGATAAACTCATCTTT. Translated: CALATAGQNWGPYTDKLIF.

The sample holds a few counts of this clone. The rearrangement links TRDV1 to TRDJ1; TRDD3 matches 11 bases. There are 22 residues in the CDR3. The germline gives CDR1 TSWWSYY, CDR2 QGS. Trimming cost V 0 bases and J 1 base; bases outside gene matches: 19. This CDR3 is CALGELEFQYWGITLRTDKLIF. CDR3 in DNA: TGTGCTCTTGGGGAACTAGAGTTCCAATACTGGGGGATAACGCTGCGCACCGATAAACTCATCTTT.

This clone is a singleton in its sample. This chain links TRDV1 with TRDJ1, with D possibly TRDD3 on 6 matching bases. CDR3 size: 22 residues. V gave up 3 bases and J gave up 1 base, with 33 bases separating them. CDR1 and CDR2 from the germline V gene are TSWWSYY and QGS. DNA of the CDR3: TGTGCTCTTGGGGACTCTTGGGGAGCTAACTGGTTGAGATACGCGGTCACCGATAAACTCATCTTT. Translation: CALGDSWGANWLRYAVTDKLIF.

This clone came up a few times. A much bigger clone sits one base away, suggesting this may be a read error. The chain uses TRAV29/DV5 and TRDJ1, with 8 bases lining up with TRDD2. From germline, CDR1 is NSMFDY and CDR2 ISSIKDK. The CDR3 runs to 16 residues. The CDR3 region has the DNA TGTGCAGCAACTTCCTACTATAACCGACACACCGATAAACGCATCTTT. Translating it yields CAATSYYNRHTDKRIF.

With regard to this clone: A read error is possible here, since a much larger clone lies one base away. This sequence joins TRDV1 and TRDJ1; a weak D match, TRDD3 (6 bases). This CDR3 region has 22 residues. Germline V gene sequence: CDR1 TSWWSYY, CDR2 QGS. The V gene lost 9 bases and the J gene lost 1 base, with 39 bases spanning the gap. In DNA, the CDR3 is TGTGCTCTCGGAGCAACCAGGACCGGCTGGTACTGGGAGATACTCGCCACCGATAAACTCATCTTT. Protein sequence: CALGATRTGWYWEILATDKLIF.

This clone is labeled as medium-sized (0.01 to 0.1%). The genes are TRDV1 and TRDJ1, with D perhaps matching TRDD3 (5 bases). Looked up from germline, CDR1 is TSWWSYY and CDR2 is QGS. There are 20 residues in the CDR3. The ends were cut back, 0 bases at V and 0 bases at J, with 23 bases in the middle. The CDR3 protein is CALGELIATFTGQYTDKLIF. CDR3 bases: TGTGCTCTTGGGGAACTAATCGCCACTTTTACTGGCCAGTACACCGATAAACTCATCTTT.